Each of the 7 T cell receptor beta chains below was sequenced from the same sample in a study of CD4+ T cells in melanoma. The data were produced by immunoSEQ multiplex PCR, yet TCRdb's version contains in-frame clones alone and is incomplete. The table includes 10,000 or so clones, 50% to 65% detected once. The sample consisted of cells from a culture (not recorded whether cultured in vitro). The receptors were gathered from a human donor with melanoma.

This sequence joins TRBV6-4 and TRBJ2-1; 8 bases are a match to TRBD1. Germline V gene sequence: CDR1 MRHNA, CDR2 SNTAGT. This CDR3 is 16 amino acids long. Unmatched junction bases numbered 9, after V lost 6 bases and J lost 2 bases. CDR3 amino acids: CASREMDRAPYNEQFF. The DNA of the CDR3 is TGTGCCAGCAGAGAAATGGACAGGGCCCCCTACAATGAGCAGTTCTTC.

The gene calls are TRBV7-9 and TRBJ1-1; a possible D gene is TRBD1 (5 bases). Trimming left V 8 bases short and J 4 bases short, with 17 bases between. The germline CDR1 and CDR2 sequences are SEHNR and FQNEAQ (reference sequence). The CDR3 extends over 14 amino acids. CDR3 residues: CASGIQAPGTEAFF. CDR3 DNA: TGTGCCAGCGGAATACAGGCGCCGGGCACTGAAGCTTTCTTT.

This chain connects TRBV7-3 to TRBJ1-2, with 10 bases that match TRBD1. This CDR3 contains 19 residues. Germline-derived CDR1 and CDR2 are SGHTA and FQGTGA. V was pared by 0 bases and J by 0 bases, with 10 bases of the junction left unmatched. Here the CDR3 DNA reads TGTGCCAGCAGCTTAACGTTAGGACAGGGGGGCACTTCTAACTATGGCTACACCTTC. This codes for CASSLTLGQGGTSNYGYTF.

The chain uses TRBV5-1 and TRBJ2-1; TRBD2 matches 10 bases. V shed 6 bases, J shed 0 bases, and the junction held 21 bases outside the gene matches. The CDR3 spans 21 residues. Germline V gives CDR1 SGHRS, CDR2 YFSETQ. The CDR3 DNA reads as TGCGCCAGCAAGCCCTACCCAATAGCGGGGGGTCGAAAAAGCTCCTACAATGAGCAGTTCTTC. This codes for CASKPYPIAGGRKSSYNEQFF.

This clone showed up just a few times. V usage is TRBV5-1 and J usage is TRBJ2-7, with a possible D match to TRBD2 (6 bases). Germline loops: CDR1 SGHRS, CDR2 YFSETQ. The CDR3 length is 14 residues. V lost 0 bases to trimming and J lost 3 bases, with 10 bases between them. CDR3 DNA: TGCGCCAGCAGCTTGGCGACTAGTGACTACGAGCAGTACTTC. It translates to CASSLATSDYEQYF.

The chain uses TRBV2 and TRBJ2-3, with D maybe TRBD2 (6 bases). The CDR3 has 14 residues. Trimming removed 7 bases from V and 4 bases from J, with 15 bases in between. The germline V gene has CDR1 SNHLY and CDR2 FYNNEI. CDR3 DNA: TGTGCCAGCAAAAAAGGAGGGGCGGCAGATACGCAGTATTTT. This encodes CASKKGGAADTQYF.

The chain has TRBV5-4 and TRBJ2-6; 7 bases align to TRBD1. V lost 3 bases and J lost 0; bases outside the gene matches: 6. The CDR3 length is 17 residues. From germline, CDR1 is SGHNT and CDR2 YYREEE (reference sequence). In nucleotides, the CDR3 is TGTGCCAGCAGCTCGGTGGGACAGAGCTCTGGGGCCAACGTCCTGACTTTC. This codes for CASSSVGQSSGANVLTF.